Given below is one T cell receptor beta chain in context. What it binds is unknown. One end of the junction varies from germline; a read error may be responsible. The V gene's germline CDR1 is SSHAT and CDR2 FNYEAQ (reference sequence). The CDR3 is made up of 14 amino acids. The use of genomic DNA as template underpinned the TCR beta VDJ and CDR3 profiling. One entry per CDR3 protein results from TCRdb running MiXCR on the reads. The sample lists about 200,000 distinct CDR3 sequences, about 60% occurring once. The sample comes from a study of CD8+CD57+ T cells in acquired aplastic anemia. Study at large: The study obtained an average of about 3.4 ug of DNA from sorted CD4+ and CD8+ cells. Study-wide results and caveats: Roughly 31 was the count of CD8+ CDR3 sequences that patients shared with controls. Between patients and controls, CD8+ Simpson's diversity did not vary significantly.

Individuals selected for sequencing had exhibited CD8+CD57+ cell expansion on flow cytometry. In all patients, the disease was severe acquired aplastic anemia. The clonotype originates from a human donor with aplastic anemia. The J gene is TRBJ1-5, the V gene TRBV7-7, with TRBD1 matching 7 bases. The sequencing input was sorted CD4+, CD8+, or CD8+CD57+ T cells (not recorded which) from PBMCs. The CDR3: CASSSAGQLQPQHF. The CDR3 bases are TGTGCTAGCAGCTCGGCGGGACAGCTCCAGCCCCAGCATTTT. Combining the CDR3 with reference TRBV7-7 and TRBJ1-5 gives the whole variable domain GAGVSQSPRYKVTKRGQDVTLRCDPISSHATLYWYQQALGQGPEFLTYFNYEAQPDKSGLPSDRFSAERPEGSISTLTIQRTEQRDSAMYRCASSSAGQLQPQHFGDGTRLSIL.